This T cell receptor (beta chain) was identified in a study of Ad26.COV2.S vaccination and SARS-CoV-2 variants. Germline assignment: CDR1 SGHRS and CDR2 YFSETQ. This CDR3 comprises 15 residues. V dropped 4 bases and J dropped 4 bases, with 17 bases sitting between them. Study-wide points: Placebo and vaccine recipients had non-spike TCR breadth that was similar. Vaccine recipients posted higher spike-specific TCR breadth than their placebo counterparts.

Comment on this clone: Its specificity is unknown.

The method was immunoSEQ multiplex PCR; TCRdb's version includes in-frame clones alone and lacks a portion of them. The sample contains about 180,000 clones, roughly 87% of which appear only once. The sequencing used peripheral blood, collected after recovery from COVID-19. The origin of this receptor is a human donor who had recovered from COVID-19. This rearrangement joins TRBV5-1 to TRBJ1-1; D uncertain. CDR3 amino acids: CASSPGNAVSTEAFF. The CDR3 DNA follows: TGCGCCAGCAGCCCTGGCAATGCGGTTTCCACTGAAGCTTTCTTT.